A single sample gave rise to the 30 T cell receptor beta chains below, sequenced in a study of response to subunit inactivated influenza vaccine. From the RT-PCR reads, TCRdb called clonotypes with MiXCR, one entry per CDR3 protein. The repertoire consists of about 480,000 distinct CDR3 sequences, with 13% occurring once and the leading ten covering 10% to 15%. The material was PBMCs from blood, obtained more than 35 days after vaccination. The receptors come from a man aged 45 to 65 who received an inactivated influenza vaccine.

The V call is TRBV12-3 or TRBV12-4, the J call TRBJ2-3; 11 nucleotides line up with TRBD2. The CDR3 sequence is 15 residues long. Losses at the gene ends were 1 base for V and 11 bases for J; bases not matched to a gene: 8. The CDR3 is CASSLGLVGTSGQYF. The CDR3 DNA is TGTGCCAGCAGTTTAGGACTCGTGGGGACTAGCGGGCAGTATTTT.

CDR3 DNA: TGCAGCGTTGAGCCAGGGTCTGAAGCTTTCTTT. Encoded protein: CSVEPGSEAFF. This chain links TRBV29-1 with TRBJ1-1, with D perhaps matching TRBD1 (5 bases). This CDR3 has 11 amino acids. Trimming took 3 bases from V and 6 from J, leaving 8 bases between them. The germline V gene has CDR1 SQVTM and CDR2 ANQGSEA.

This clonotype was detected ten times or more. The J gene is TRBJ1-2, the V gene TRBV12-3 or TRBV12-4; D gene unclear. This CDR3 has 13 amino acids. Deletions cut 3 bases from V and 4 bases from J, with 9 bases between. Here the CDR3 DNA reads TGTGCCAGCAGTTTCCTCGCGCTCTATGGCTACACCTTC. Residues: CASSFLALYGYTF.

The chain employs TRBV7-6 and TRBJ2-3; the D gene is possibly TRBD2 (5 bases). The length of the CDR3 is 16 residues. The V end lost 6 bases, the J end lost 2 bases, and 18 bases lay between the germline ends. CDR1 is SGHVS and CDR2 is FNYEAQ in the germline V gene. For the CDR3, the DNA is TGTGCCAGCAGTGCAGCGCTGCAGAGGGCCACAGATACGCAGTATTTT. Its translation is CASSAALQRATDTQYF. Full variable domain (missing parts from reference TRBV7-6 and TRBJ2-3): GAGVSQSPRYKVTKRGQDVALRCDPISGHVSLYWYRQALGQGPEFLTYFNYEAQQDKSGLPNDRFSAERPEGSISTLTIQRTEQRDSAMYRCASSAALQRATDTQYFGPGTRLTVL.

V usage is TRBV7-2 and J usage is TRBJ1-3, with TRBD1 as a possible D gene (6 bases). The length of the CDR3 is 15 residues. The germline gives CDR1 SGHTA, CDR2 FQGNSA. V lost 3 bases to trimming and J lost 8 bases, with 17 bases between them. DNA for the CDR3: TGTGCCAGCAGCTTGATTCTGGGACATAGTGACACCATATATTTT. This codes for CASSLILGHSDTIYF.

V and J are TRBV15 and TRBJ2-7; D may match TRBD1 or TRBD2 (6 bases each). This CDR3 region has 14 residues. In germline, CDR1 is LNHNV, CDR2 YYDKDF (reference sequence). Trimming removed 0 bases from V and 4 bases from J, with 10 bases in between. CDR3 in amino acids: CATSRDKGGYEQYF. The CDR3 bases are TGTGCCACCAGCAGAGATAAGGGGGGATACGAGCAGTACTTC.

There are a few counts of this clonotype. This chain links TRBV12-3 or TRBV12-4 with TRBJ1-5; D unresolved. The CDR3 consists of 15 residues. Trimming cost V 8 bases and J 2 bases, with 16 bases left between them. The CDR3 sequence: CASSYGLLGNQPQHF. CDR3 DNA: TGTGCCAGCTCGTACGGGCTGTTAGGCAATCAGCCCCAGCATTTT.

This clonotype came up a few times. J is TRBJ2-5 and V is TRBV14; D unclear. Germline V CDR1 and CDR2: SGHDN, FVKESK. This CDR3 has 14 residues. The V end was cut by 5 bases, the J end by 0 bases, with 10 bases between. CDR3 DNA sequence: TGTGCCAGCAGCGAGACACAATACCAAGAGACCCAGTACTTC. As protein: CASSETQYQETQYF.

This clonotype was picked up a small number of times. The chain recombines TRBV6-1 with TRBJ2-1, with TRBD2 as a possible D gene (7 bases). CDR1 MNHNS and CDR2 SASEGT come from the germline V gene. This CDR3 spans 14 amino acids. V lost 8 bases, J lost 7 bases, and 18 bases lay in between. The CDR3 DNA sequence: TGTGCCAGCGAGGGAGGGGGGCAGCGAAATGAGCAGTTCTTC. Translating it yields CASEGGGQRNEQFF.

This clonotype was counted only a few times. The genes are TRBV7-6 and TRBJ2-3; 7 nucleotides agree with TRBD2. Looked up from germline, CDR1 is SGHVS and CDR2 is FNYEAQ. V gave up 5 bases and J gave up 1 base; unmatched junction bases: 9. There are 16 residues in the CDR3. CDR3 protein: CASSLRTRGGTDTQYF. In nucleotides, the CDR3 is TGTGCCAGCAGCCTGAGGACTAGAGGGGGCACAGATACGCAGTATTTT.

This clonotype was recorded many times. J is TRBJ2-3 and V is TRBV12-3 or TRBV12-4; D perhaps matches TRBD2 (5 bases). The ends were cut back, 0 bases at V and 10 bases at J, with 11 bases in the middle. The CDR3 sequence is 13 residues long. CDR3 protein: CASSLARVGPQYF. The CDR3 bases are TGTGCCAGCAGTTTAGCGCGGGTCGGTCCGCAGTATTTT.

The chain has TRBV5-1 and TRBJ2-5; a possible D gene is TRBD1 (7 bases). The CDR3 is 16 amino acids. Germline V lookup: CDR1 SGHRS, CDR2 YFSETQ. V was pared by 2 bases and J by 0 bases, with 14 bases between. CDR3 in DNA: TGCGCCAGCAGCTTAAGGCGGGGACAGTACCAAGAGACCCAGTACTTC. Translated: CASSLRRGQYQETQYF.

This clonotype was seen more than once but under ten times. V gene TRBV5-1 combines with J gene TRBJ1-1, with a weak D call TRBD1 (6 bases). The germline CDR1 and CDR2 sequences are SGHRS and YFSETQ. Trimming cost V 4 bases and J 6 bases, with 28 bases left between them. The CDR3 covers 18 residues. DNA of the CDR3: TGCGCCAGCAGCGGTGGATTGGGGGGGCCTGGCCGTGAACCTGAAGCTTTCTTT. Amino acids: CASSGGLGGPGREPEAFF.

This clonotype showed up just a few times. The chain employs TRBV10-3 and TRBJ1-5; no reliable D call. This CDR3 is built from 14 residues. V lost 7 bases to trimming and J lost 0 bases, with 10 bases between them. Germline V CDR1 and CDR2: ENHRY, SYGVKD. The CDR3 DNA is TGTGCCATCACCTCGGGATATAGCAATCAGCCCCAGCATTTT. Protein: CAITSGYSNQPQHF.

The J gene is TRBJ2-1, the V gene TRBV18; D may correspond to TRBD1 or TRBD2 (5 bases each). CDR1 and CDR2 (germline): KGHSH, LQKENI. With 8 bases removed from V and 9 bases from J, the gap between germline ends came to 20 bases. The CDR3 contains 14 residues. CDR3 protein: CASQRGDFQSEQFF. In nucleotides, the CDR3 is TGTGCCAGCCAACGGGGCGATTTCCAAAGTGAGCAGTTCTTC.

This chain joins TRBV6-2 or TRBV6-3 and TRBJ2-5; D unclear. The CDR3 runs to 13 residues. Germline values: CDR1 MNHEY, CDR2 SVGEGT. V lost 6 bases and J lost 4, with 12 bases in between. The CDR3 region is CASRKGLGETQYF. CDR3 DNA sequence: TGTGCCAGCAGAAAGGGCCTTGGAGAGACCCAGTACTTC.

The J gene is TRBJ2-5, the V gene TRBV5-1; D unclear. The germline V and J ends were trimmed by 6 bases and 2 bases, with 14 bases remaining between them. This CDR3 is built from 14 residues. Germline V gene data show CDR1 as SGHRS and CDR2 as YFSETQ. The CDR3 nucleotides are TGCGCCAGCAAGTTTTCCGTACATCAAGAGACCCAGTACTTC. As protein: CASKFSVHQETQYF.

This clonotype was detected only a few times. The J gene is TRBJ2-3, the V gene TRBV24-1, with a possible D match to TRBD2 (5 bases). The CDR3 spans 14 residues. Germline lookup yields CDR1 KGHDR and CDR2 SFDVKD. The ends were cut back, 7 bases at V and 2 bases at J, with 12 bases in the middle. The CDR3 is CATRGAGITDTQYF. The CDR3 nucleotides read TGTGCCACCAGGGGAGCAGGTATCACAGATACGCAGTATTTT.

The table lists this clonotype with many counts. The chain combines TRBV20-1 with TRBJ2-7; TRBD1 agrees at 8 bases. J was trimmed by 6 bases and V by 5 bases; bases with no gene match: 3. Germline V gives CDR1 DFQATT, CDR2 SNEGSKA (reference sequence). There are 11 residues in the CDR3. The CDR3 reads CSAPQGGEQYF. The CDR3 DNA reads as TGCAGTGCTCCACAGGGGGGCGAGCAGTACTTC.

This clonotype was seen more than once but under ten times. The J gene is TRBJ2-3, the V gene TRBV12-3 or TRBV12-4; possible D gene TRBD1, 5 bases. CDR3 length: 20 amino acids. Trimming took 7 bases from V and 0 from J, leaving 29 bases between them. The CDR3 protein is CASTTFRGRGLEPSTDTQYF. The CDR3 DNA is TGTGCCAGCACCACTTTTAGGGGAAGAGGATTAGAGCCAAGCACAGATACGCAGTATTTT.

This clonotype appeared many times. The rearrangement uses TRBV20-1 and TRBJ1-2; D is perhaps TRBD1 (5 bases). The V end was cut by 1 base, the J end by 2 bases, with 14 bases between. CDR1 and CDR2 (germline): DFQATT, SNEGSKA (reference sequence). The CDR3 is 15 residues long. This CDR3 is CSARVGGEGNYGYTF. Here the CDR3 DNA reads TGCAGTGCTAGAGTGGGGGGGGAGGGGAACTATGGCTACACCTTC.

This clonotype came up many times. This chain joins TRBV7-2 and TRBJ1-2, with a tentative D call TRBD1 (5 bases). CDR1 and CDR2 from the germline V gene are SGHTA and FQGNSA. The CDR3 contains 13 residues. V lost 11 bases, J lost 3 bases, and 16 bases lay in between. The CDR3 DNA follows: TGTGCCTCTGGCCTGCAGGGCCACTATGGCTACACCTTC. This translates into CASGLQGHYGYTF.

This clonotype was counted only a few times. The rearrangement links TRBV20-1 to TRBJ1-3; 7 nucleotides align to TRBD1. CDR1 and CDR2 (germline): DFQATT, SNEGSKA (reference sequence). V trimming: 6 bases; J trimming: 4 bases; junction bases outside the gene matches: 9. This CDR3 contains 14 residues. CDR3 loop: CSAPTGSLGNTIYF. The CDR3 bases are TGCAGTGCCCCGACAGGGTCTCTGGGAAACACCATATATTTT.

This clonotype has a handful of counts. The chain combines TRBV5-1 with TRBJ2-7; 7 bases are shared with TRBD2. The germline V gene has CDR1 SGHRS and CDR2 YFSETQ. The CDR3 has 16 amino acids. J lost 0 bases, V lost 0 bases, and 6 bases had no gene match. CDR3 bases: TGCGCCAGCAGCTTGGAGGTAGCGGGTAGCTCCTACGAGCAGTACTTC. It is translated as CASSLEVAGSSYEQYF. Full variable domain (missing parts from reference TRBV5-1 and TRBJ2-7): KAGVTQTPRYLIKTRGQQVTLSCSPISGHRSVSWYQQTPGQGLQFLFEYFSETQRNKGNFPGRFSGRQFSNSRSEMNVSTLELGDSALYLCASSLEVAGSSYEQYFGPGTRLTVT.

This clonotype has just a few counts. This chain links TRBV28 with TRBJ1-2; tentative D call: TRBD1 (5 bases). Germline CDR1 reads MDHEN; CDR2 reads SYDVKM. This CDR3 contains 14 residues. Trimming took off 4 bases at V and 5 bases at J, with 14 bases between the two ends. DNA for the CDR3: TGTGCCAGCAGTTCCCCGCCGGGGGGGTATGGCTACACCTTC. Translated: CASSSPPGGYGYTF.

This clonotype was observed a handful of times. The chain employs TRBV12-3 or TRBV12-4 and TRBJ1-1; 12 bases match TRBD1. The V segment lost 6 bases and the J segment 5 bases; nucleotides outside the gene matches: 7. The CDR3 has 15 amino acids. CDR3 nucleotides: TGTGCCAGCAGCTTCCGGGACAGGGGGCCAACTGAAGCTTTCTTT. The encoded protein is CASSFRDRGPTEAFF.

This clonotype was seen a few times. The chain is built from TRBV6-1 and TRBJ1-2; a possible D gene is TRBD1 (5 bases). Trimming took 3 bases from V and 5 from J, leaving 10 bases between them. This CDR3 is built from 13 residues. Germline V gene lookup returns CDR1 MNHNS and CDR2 SASEGT. The CDR3 bases are TGTGCCAGCAGTGACCCGGGACGGTATGGCTACACCTTC. It yields the protein CASSDPGRYGYTF.

This clonotype was recorded at least ten times. The chain joins TRBV11-2 to TRBJ2-5; no clear D. This CDR3 contains 16 residues. Germline assignment: CDR1 SGHAT and CDR2 FQNNGV. Trimming stripped 8 bases from V and 1 base from J, with 20 bases between. The CDR3 DNA reads as TGTGCCAGCCGTTTGGGCCTTATACTACTCCAAGAGACCCAGTACTTC. Amino acid sequence: CASRLGLILLQETQYF.

The chain joins TRBV7-9 to TRBJ2-5, with D unclear. The CDR3 contains 14 residues. Germline V gene sequence: CDR1 SEHNR, CDR2 FQNEAQ (reference sequence). V gave up 2 bases and J gave up 3 bases, with 10 bases separating them. The CDR3 sequence: CASSLSTSKETQYF. DNA of the CDR3: TGTGCCAGCAGCTTAAGCACGAGTAAAGAGACCCAGTACTTC.

Many counts were recorded for this clonotype. The genes are TRBV12-3 or TRBV12-4 and TRBJ1-1, with D unclear. The CDR3 runs 11 residues. Trimming left V 7 bases short and J 3 bases short, with 6 bases between. The CDR3 reads CASTSDTEAFF. CDR3 coding DNA: TGTGCCAGCACCTCCGACACTGAAGCTTTCTTT.